A single sample gave rise to the 7 T cell receptor beta chains below, sequenced in a study of vaccination and CD4 T cells after COVID-19 (dated by TCRdb to between 2022 and 2023). Their specific antigens are unknown. Library method: PCR. The sequencer was an Illumina iSeq 100. DNA from cultured CD4+ T cells underwent TCR sequencing with the Oncomine TCR Beta short-read assay at the Johns Hopkins FTIC core. The raw public reads went through TCRdb reprocessing: fastp at Q25, MiXCR clone calling, in-frame beta chains kept. Duplicate CDR3 protein sequences are folded into a single record with the most common DNA and genes. In all, the sample holds roughly 13,000 distinct CDR3 sequences, and approximately 60% of those were seen once. Of the sample, about 15% is held by the ten largest clones. In the paper's terms, the treatment or condition label means: roughly 10-day PBMC culture with coronavirus spike peptide pools or control peptides (ViraFEST assay).

Sequencing was performed on CD4+ T cells from blood, cultured in vitro. These receptors all stem from a human donor who had recovered from COVID-19.

This clonotype turned up a few times. The rearrangement joins TRBV7-2 to TRBJ1-2; D gene ambiguous. The CDR3 covers 16 residues. Germline CDR1 is SGHTA and CDR2 is FQGNSA. V was shortened by 2 bases and J by 4 bases, with 17 bases between the two germline ends. In nucleotides, the CDR3 is TGTGCCAGCAGCTTAACAAGATCCGCACAAGTCTATGGCTACACCTTC. This encodes CASSLTRSAQVYGYTF.

The chain uses TRBV6-4 and TRBJ1-1; maybe TRBD1 (6 bases). The ends were cut back, 1 base at V and 1 base at J, with 10 bases in the middle. The CDR3 contains 15 residues. Germline CDR1 MRHNA, CDR2 SNTAGT. In DNA form, the CDR3 reads TGTGCCAGCAGTGACTTAGCGACAGGGAACACTGAAGCTTTCTTT. This codes for CASSDLATGNTEAFF.

The chain recombines TRBV2 with TRBJ1-2; TRBD1 is a possible D gene (5 bases). Germline V CDR1 and CDR2: SNHLY, FYNNEI. This CDR3 has 14 amino acids. Trimming took 9 bases from V and 7 from J, leaving 21 bases between them. The CDR3, as DNA: TGTGCCAGGAAAGTAAATCAGGGAAGGGGTGGCTACACCTTC. Translating it yields CARKVNQGRGGYTF.

This chain joins TRBV7-9 and TRBJ2-7; weak D call: TRBD2 (5 bases). From germline, CDR1 is SEHNR and CDR2 FQNEAQ (reference sequence). V was clipped by 1 base and J by 6 bases, with 19 bases between them. CDR3 length equals 16 residues. In DNA, the CDR3 is TGTGCCAGCAGCTTAGGGACGGGAATAAAGTCTGCCGAGCAGTACTTC. Residues: CASSLGTGIKSAEQYF.

Only one count was recorded for this clonotype. The V and J genes are TRBV20-1 and TRBJ2-3; TRBD2 matches at 9 bases. The CDR3 is made up of 15 amino acids. Germline CDR1 and CDR2: DFQATT and SNEGSKA (reference sequence). The V segment lost 0 bases and the J segment 5 bases; nucleotides outside the gene matches: 6. The CDR3 bases are TGCAGTGCTAGAGATCGGCGGGAGGGCCTAGATACGCAGTATTTT. Translated, it gives CSARDRREGLDTQYF.

The CDR3 sequence: CASSSLQGRETQYF. For the CDR3, the DNA is TGTGCCAGCAGCTCCTTACAGGGGCGAGAGACCCAGTACTTC. The rearrangement links TRBV11-1 to TRBJ2-5; 7 bases are a match to TRBD1. The V gene end was trimmed by 4 bases and the J gene end by 4 bases; junction bases not matched to a gene: 6. This CDR3 is 14 amino acids long. Looked up from germline, CDR1 is SGHAT and CDR2 is FQDESV (reference sequence).

This clonotype was picked up a small number of times. The V and J genes are TRBV15 and TRBJ2-7, with D possibly being TRBD1 (6 bases). CDR1 and CDR2 (germline): LNHNV, YYDKDF (reference sequence). V was pared by 1 base and J by 2 bases, with 9 bases between. CDR3 length: 14 residues. The CDR3 DNA sequence: TGTGCCACCAGCAGAGGGGGGCTCCCCTACGAGCAGTACTTC. It codes for CATSRGGLPYEQYF.